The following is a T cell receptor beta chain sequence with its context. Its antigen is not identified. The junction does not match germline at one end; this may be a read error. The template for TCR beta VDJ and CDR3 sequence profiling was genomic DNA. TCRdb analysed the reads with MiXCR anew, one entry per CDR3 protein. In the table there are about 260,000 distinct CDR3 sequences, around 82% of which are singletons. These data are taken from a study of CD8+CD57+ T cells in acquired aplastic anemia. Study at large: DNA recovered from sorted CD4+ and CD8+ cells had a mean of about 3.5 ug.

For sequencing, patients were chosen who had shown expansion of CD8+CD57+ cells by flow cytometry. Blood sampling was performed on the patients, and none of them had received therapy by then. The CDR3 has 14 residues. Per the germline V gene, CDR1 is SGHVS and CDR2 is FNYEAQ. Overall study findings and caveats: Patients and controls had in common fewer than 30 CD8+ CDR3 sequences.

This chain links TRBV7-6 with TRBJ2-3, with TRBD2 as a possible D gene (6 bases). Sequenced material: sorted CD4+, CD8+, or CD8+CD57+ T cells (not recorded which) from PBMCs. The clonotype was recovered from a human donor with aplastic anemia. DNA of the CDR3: TGTGCCAGCACCCTAGCGAGGGTCCCCGATGGGGCCAACTTT. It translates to CASTLARVPDGANF. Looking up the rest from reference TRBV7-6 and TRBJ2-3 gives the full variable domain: GAGVSQSPRYKVTKRGQDVALRCDPISGHVSLYWYRQALGQGPEFLTYFNYEAQQDKSGLPNDRFSAERPEGSISTLTIQRTEQRDSAMYRCASTLARVPDGANFGPGTRLTVL.